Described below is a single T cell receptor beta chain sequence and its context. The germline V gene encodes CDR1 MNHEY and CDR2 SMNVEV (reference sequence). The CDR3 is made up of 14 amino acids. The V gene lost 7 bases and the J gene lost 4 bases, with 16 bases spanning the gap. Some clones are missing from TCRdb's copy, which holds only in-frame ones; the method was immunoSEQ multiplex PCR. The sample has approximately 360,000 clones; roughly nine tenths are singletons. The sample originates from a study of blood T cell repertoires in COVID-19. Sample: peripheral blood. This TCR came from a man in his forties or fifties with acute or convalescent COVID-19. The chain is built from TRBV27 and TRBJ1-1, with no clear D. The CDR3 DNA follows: TGTGCCAGCACCCTAAATTCCGCGGCCACTGAAGCTTTCTTT. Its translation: CASTLNSAATEAFF.